The 32 T cell receptor beta chains below come from one sample, sequenced in a study of shared clonotypes between healthy human individuals. Sequencing used immunoSEQ multiplex PCR; TCRdb keeps in-frame clones, though not all of them. This sample yields under 1,100,000 clones, of which approximately 70% are seen a single time; 1.5% belongs to the top ten. The sequencing sample was made of memory CD4+ T cells sorted from blood. The subset denotes: CD45RA-negative fraction. The origin of the receptors is a man aged 18 to 30 in good health.

This clone has ten or more counts. V is TRBV11-2 and J is TRBJ1-2, with D unclear. This CDR3 contains 14 residues. V lost 3 bases, J lost 2 bases, and 10 bases lay in between. CDR1 is SGHAT, CDR2 FQNNGV, per germline. CDR3 amino acids: CASSFPQRNYGYTF. Here the CDR3 DNA reads TGTGCCAGCAGCTTCCCCCAGCGGAACTATGGCTACACCTTC. Complete variable domain (other parts from reference TRBV11-2 and TRBJ1-2): EAGVAQSPRYKIIEKRQSVAFWCNPISGHATLYWYQQILGQGPKLLIQFQNNGVVDDSQLPKDRFSAERLKGVDSTLKIQPAKLEDSAVYLCASSFPQRNYGYTFGSGTRLTVV.

The rearrangement joins TRBV6-6 to TRBJ2-3, with TRBD2 matching over 9 bases. The V gene's germline CDR1 is MNHNY and CDR2 SVGAGI (reference sequence). V lost 3 bases, J lost 1 base, and 5 bases stayed unmatched. The length of the CDR3 is 16 residues. The CDR3 loop reads CASSYRGLAGTDTQYF. The CDR3 nucleotides are TGTGCCAGCAGTTATCGGGGACTAGCTGGCACAGATACGCAGTATTTT.

This sequence joins TRBV29-1 and TRBJ1-4, with D perhaps TRBD1 (5 bases). Germline lookup yields CDR1 SQVTM and CDR2 ANQGSEA. The CDR3 contains 12 residues. V was pared by 3 bases and J by 11 bases, with 13 bases between. The CDR3 DNA sequence: TGCAGCGTTGAGGAGGGGAGTCGGAAACTGTTTTTT. This sequence encodes CSVEEGSRKLFF.

The CDR3 DNA reads TGTGCCAGCAGCGGGGACAGCCCTAACTATGGCTACACCTTC. As protein: CASSGDSPNYGYTF. The V gene is TRBV27, the J gene TRBJ1-2, with TRBD1 identical over 7 bases. There are 14 residues in the CDR3. Per germline, CDR1 MNHEY and CDR2 SMNVEV (reference sequence). V shed 6 bases, J shed 0 bases, and the junction held 4 bases outside the gene matches.

V and J are TRBV6-5 and TRBJ1-2; no clear D. Trimming shortened V by 0 bases and J by 7 bases, and 15 bases separated the two germline ends. The germline V gene encodes CDR1 MNHEY and CDR2 SVGAGI. The CDR3 extends over 15 amino acids. The CDR3 DNA reads as TGTGCCAGCAGTTACTCGAGGTGGGCCCCCGGTGGCTACACCTTC. It encodes CASSYSRWAPGGYTF.

This clone has a single count. The rearrangement links TRBV7-9 to TRBJ2-5, with 8 bases fitting TRBD2. The CDR3 loop spans 14 amino acids. Looked up from germline, CDR1 is SEHNR and CDR2 is FQNEAQ (reference sequence). V was clipped by 5 bases and J by 5 bases; unmatched bases: 7. CDR3 residues: CASSPAGGWETQYF. CDR3 nucleotides: TGTGCCAGCAGCCCGGCGGGGGGCTGGGAGACCCAGTACTTC. Drawing the rest from reference TRBV7-9 and TRBJ2-5, the complete variable domain is DTGVSQNPRHKITKRGQNVTFRCDPISEHNRLYWYRQTLGQGPEFLTYFQNEAQLEKSRLLSDRFSAERPKGSFSTLEIQRTEQGDSAMYLCASSPAGGWETQYFGPGTRLLVL.

The gene calls are TRBV27 and TRBJ2-1, with D possibly TRBD1 on 5 matching bases. The ends were cut back, 0 bases at V and 8 bases at J, with 17 bases in the middle. This CDR3 is 16 amino acids long. Germline CDR1 reads MNHEY; CDR2 reads SMNVEV (reference sequence). The CDR3 DNA sequence: TGTGCCAGCAGTTTATCCGGTATGGGGCAATCGGATGAGCAGTTCTTC. Protein sequence: CASSLSGMGQSDEQFF.

This CDR3 reads CASSHLDKGGRQYF. DNA for the CDR3: TGTGCCAGCTCACACCTTGACAAGGGTGGGCGGCAGTACTTC. The J gene is TRBJ2-7, the V gene TRBV18; D is unclear. V lost 4 bases to trimming and J lost 9 bases, with 19 bases between them. The CDR3 covers 14 residues. Germline-derived CDR1 and CDR2 are KGHSH and LQKENI.

The chain employs TRBV4-3 and TRBJ1-2, with no clear D. The CDR3 has 15 amino acids. Trimming pared 1 base from V and 2 bases from J, leaving 11 bases between. Per germline, CDR1 LGHNA and CDR2 YSLEER. The CDR3 bases are TGCGCCAGCAGCCAAGGAGGGATCAGGAACTATGGCTACACCTTC. Translating it yields CASSQGGIRNYGYTF.

This clone has just a few counts. The V call is TRBV5-1, the J call TRBJ2-2, with D possibly being TRBD2 (6 bases). The V and J ends lost 4 bases and 1 base respectively, with 17 bases between them. The length of the CDR3 is 17 residues. Germline V lookup: CDR1 SGHRS, CDR2 YFSETQ. The CDR3 reads CASSGQRARKNTGELFF. CDR3 nucleotide sequence: TGCGCCAGCAGCGGTCAGCGGGCGCGGAAGAACACCGGGGAGCTGTTTTTT.

The rearrangement links TRBV11-2 to TRBJ2-5; D might be TRBD1 or TRBD2, each matching 5 bases. The CDR3 length is 15 residues. V gave up 0 bases and J gave up 2 bases, with 10 bases separating them. Germline CDR1 SGHAT, CDR2 FQNNGV. CDR3 residues: CASSLEGTQQETQYF. The CDR3, as DNA: TGTGCCAGCAGCTTAGAAGGGACCCAACAAGAGACCCAGTACTTC.

About this clone: This CDR3 is also generated by other DNA sequences in the sample. The chain employs TRBV18 and TRBJ2-3; weak D call: TRBD2 (5 bases). Trimming shortened V by 3 bases and J by 6 bases, and 10 bases separated the two germline ends. Germline values: CDR1 KGHSH, CDR2 LQKENI. The CDR3 consists of 13 residues. CDR3 amino acids: CASSPSSGDTQYF. The CDR3 bases are TGTGCCAGCTCACCGAGTTCGGGGGATACGCAGTATTTT.

The chain carries TRBV6-6 and TRBJ1-1, with D unresolved. The germline gives CDR1 MNHNY, CDR2 SVGAGI (reference sequence). The CDR3 runs to 14 residues. The V end was cut by 2 bases, the J end by 5 bases, with 12 bases between. CDR3 amino acids: CASSYGGFETEAFF. The CDR3 DNA reads TGTGCCAGCAGTTACGGCGGGTTCGAGACTGAAGCTTTCTTT.

This chain uses TRBV19 with TRBJ1-4, with D possibly matching TRBD1 (5 bases). CDR1 LNHDA and CDR2 SQIVND come from the germline V gene (reference sequence). This CDR3 has 16 residues. V was trimmed by 4 bases and J by 6 bases, leaving 18 bases between them. The CDR3 DNA sequence: TGTGCCAGTAGTACTACCTCAAAACTGGGGCATGAAAAACTGTTTTTT. This encodes CASSTTSKLGHEKLFF.

This clone was counted once. The chain recombines TRBV4-3 with TRBJ2-3, with D unresolved. The V gene lost 4 bases and the J gene lost 4 bases, with 12 bases spanning the gap. The CDR3 extends over 14 amino acids. Germline assignment: CDR1 LGHNA and CDR2 YSLEER. The CDR3 spells CASSPGVASDTQYF. DNA of the CDR3: TGCGCCAGCAGCCCAGGAGTAGCTTCAGATACGCAGTATTTT.

Details on this clone: The sample has other DNA sequences that encode this CDR3 too. The chain employs TRBV18 and TRBJ1-5; TRBD1 matches 8 bases. Germline V gives CDR1 KGHSH, CDR2 LQKENI. The CDR3 totals 15 residues. The ends lost 3 bases at V and 2 bases at J; junction bases unmatched: 3. This chain's CDR3 is CASSPQGAGNQPQHF. CDR3 bases: TGTGCCAGCTCACCCCAGGGGGCAGGCAATCAGCCCCAGCATTTT.

The rearrangement uses TRBV5-6 and TRBJ2-2; no clear D. Trimming shortened V by 3 bases and J by 2 bases, and 8 bases separated the two germline ends. Germline V gene data show CDR1 as SGHDT and CDR2 as YYEEEE. This CDR3 region has 14 residues. CDR3 DNA sequence: TGTGCCAGCAGCTCTGATTTTAACACCGGGGAGCTGTTTTTT. This translates into CASSSDFNTGELFF.

This clone occurred a few times. This chain links TRBV5-5 with TRBJ1-5; no clear D gene. Trimming cost V 4 bases and J 8 bases, with 13 bases left between them. The CDR3 spans 13 residues. Germline-derived CDR1 and CDR2 are SGHKS and YYEKEE (reference sequence). The CDR3 region has the DNA TGTGCCAGCAGCCCCACCCCCTTGGAGCCCCAGCATTTT. Protein sequence: CASSPTPLEPQHF. Combining the CDR3 with reference TRBV5-5 and TRBJ1-5 gives the whole variable domain DAGVTQSPTHLIKTRGQQVTLRCSPISGHKSVSWYQQVLGQGPQFIFQYYEKEERGRGNFPDRFSARQFPNYSSELNVNALLLGDSALYLCASSPTPLEPQHFGDGTRLSIL.

The chain recombines TRBV11-3 with TRBJ2-3, with D unclear. The CDR3 runs to 13 residues. Trimming cost V 8 bases and J 6 bases, with 15 bases left between them. CDR1 and CDR2 (germline): SGHNT, YENEEA. CDR3 region: CASSPGEGDTQYF. CDR3 in DNA: TGTGCCAGCTCTCCAGGAGAAGGGGATACGCAGTATTTT.

The chain employs TRBV21-1 and TRBJ2-5; TRBD1 reflects the table's D call only, with no check against the DNA. TRBV21-1 is classified as a pseudogene. The CDR3 is made up of 15 amino acids. DNA for the CDR3: TGTGCCAGCAGCATATTAGGACAGGGTCGGGAGACCCAGTACTTC. It encodes CASSILGQGRETQYF.

Comments on this clone: A read error may explain this, as a much larger clone is one base away. At the DNA level, this CDR3 is encoded by other sequences in the same sample as well. V usage is TRBV7-8 and J usage is TRBJ1-2; D gene ambiguous. The CDR3 loop spans 12 amino acids. CDR1 is SGHVS and CDR2 is FQNEAQ in the germline V gene. Trimming shortened V by 2 bases and J by 2 bases, and 3 bases separated the two germline ends. This CDR3 reads CASSLFNYGYTF. The CDR3, as DNA: TGTGCCAGCAGCTTATTCAACTATGGCTACACCTTC.

The V and J genes are TRBV5-1 and TRBJ2-1; 7 nucleotides align to TRBD2. The CDR3 spans 14 residues. The germline gives CDR1 SGHRS, CDR2 YFSETQ. V shed 1 base, J shed 5 bases, and the junction held 3 bases outside the gene matches. The CDR3 DNA reads TGCGCCAGCAGCTTGACTAGCGATAACAATGAGCAGTTCTTC. Its protein product is CASSLTSDNNEQFF.

The chain uses TRBV5-6 and TRBJ1-6; perhaps TRBD1 as D (5 bases). CDR1 is SGHDT and CDR2 is YYEEEE in the germline V gene. The V end was cut by 0 bases, the J end by 11 bases, with 15 bases between. The length of the CDR3 is 15 residues. Written as DNA, the CDR3 is TGTGCCAGCAGCTTGGAGGCAGGGAGCAAAACACCCCTCCACTTT. Translation: CASSLEAGSKTPLHF.

CDR3 sequence reads: CASGGGGTLNEQFF. In DNA form, the CDR3 reads TGCGCCAGCGGGGGGGGCGGGACCCTCAATGAGCAGTTCTTC. V usage is TRBV5-1 and J usage is TRBJ2-1; possibly TRBD2 for D (7 bases). Germline CDR1 is SGHRS and CDR2 is YFSETQ. Trimming removed 7 bases from V and 6 bases from J, with 17 bases in between. CDR3 length equals 14 residues.

The V call is TRBV25-1, the J call TRBJ2-7; 8 bases are a match to TRBD2. The germline V gene encodes CDR1 MGHDK and CDR2 SYGVNS. The junction had 0 bases not matched to a gene; V was cut back by 4 bases and J by 1 base. The CDR3 is 13 amino acids. The CDR3 region has the DNA TGTGCCAGCAGTGTAGCGGGGTCCTACGAGCAGTACTTC. Translation gives CASSVAGSYEQYF.

The genes are TRBV30 and TRBJ2-6; D perhaps matches TRBD1 (5 bases). This CDR3 comprises 16 residues. Trimming shortened V by 0 bases and J by 1 base, and 10 bases separated the two germline ends. Germline values: CDR1 GTSNPN, CDR2 SVGIG (reference sequence). The CDR3 sequence: CAWSVVGASGANVLTF. The CDR3 nucleotides read TGTGCCTGGAGTGTCGTAGGGGCTTCTGGGGCCAACGTCCTGACTTTC. Looking up the rest from reference TRBV30 and TRBJ2-6 gives the full variable domain: SQTIHQWPATLVQPVGSPLSLECTVEGTSNPNLYWYRQAAGRGLQLLFYSVGIGQISSEVPQNLSASRPQDRQFILSSKKLLLSDSGFYLCAWSVVGASGANVLTFGAGSRLTVL.

This chain connects TRBV28 to TRBJ2-3; TRBD2 aligns across 7 bases. Trimming at V came to 7 bases and at J to 4 bases, leaving 14 bases not matched to a gene. This CDR3 region has 16 residues. Germline assignment: CDR1 MDHEN and CDR2 SYDVKM. DNA for the CDR3: TGTGCCAGCAATACACCGGGACTATCGTCCCCAGATACGCAGTATTTT. This codes for CASNTPGLSSPDTQYF.

V and J are TRBV6-1 and TRBJ2-7; possibly TRBD1 or TRBD2 for D (5 bases each). The germline V gene encodes CDR1 MNHNS and CDR2 SASEGT. This CDR3 is built from 14 residues. The V gene lost 2 bases and the J gene lost 1 base, with 9 bases spanning the gap. CDR3 nucleotides: TGTGCCAGCAGTGAAAGGGACGGGTCCTACGAGCAGTACTTC. Translated, it gives CASSERDGSYEQYF.

The gene calls are TRBV11-2 and TRBJ2-7, with D possibly TRBD2 on 6 matching bases. Germline V gene lookup returns CDR1 SGHAT and CDR2 FQNNGV. Deletions cut 5 bases from V and 7 bases from J, with 21 bases between. This CDR3 spans 15 amino acids. CDR3 DNA sequence: TGTGCCAGCAGCCCGAGGGGACTCCCGAAGGGTGAGCAGTACTTC. Translation: CASSPRGLPKGEQYF.

This chain connects TRBV5-1 to TRBJ1-2, with 9 bases matching TRBD1. Germline V gene data show CDR1 as SGHRS and CDR2 as YFSETQ. V trimming: 1 base; J trimming: 8 bases; junction bases outside the gene matches: 9. This CDR3 has 15 amino acids. CDR3 sequence: CASSLNTQGAQGYTF. For the CDR3, the DNA is TGCGCCAGCAGCTTGAATACACAGGGGGCGCAGGGCTACACCTTC.

There are a few counts of this clone. Other DNA sequences in the sample encode the same CDR3. The chain is built from TRBV18 and TRBJ2-7, with D possibly being TRBD2 (5 bases). The CDR3 spans 12 residues. From germline, CDR1 is KGHSH and CDR2 LQKENI. The germline V and J ends were trimmed by 2 bases and 3 bases, with 5 bases remaining between them. The CDR3 DNA sequence: TGTGCCAGCTCACCAGGGAGCTACGAGCAGTACTTC. It is translated as CASSPGSYEQYF.

Worth noting for this clone: Different DNA sequences within this sample yield the same CDR3. The rearrangement uses TRBV30 and TRBJ2-7; D is uncertain. CDR1 is GTSNPN and CDR2 is SVGIG in the germline V gene (reference sequence). The V end was cut by 0 bases, the J end by 7 bases, with 7 bases between. The CDR3 length is 11 residues. The CDR3 spells CAWSVLGEQYF. DNA for the CDR3: TGTGCCTGGAGTGTACTTGGGGAGCAGTACTTC.